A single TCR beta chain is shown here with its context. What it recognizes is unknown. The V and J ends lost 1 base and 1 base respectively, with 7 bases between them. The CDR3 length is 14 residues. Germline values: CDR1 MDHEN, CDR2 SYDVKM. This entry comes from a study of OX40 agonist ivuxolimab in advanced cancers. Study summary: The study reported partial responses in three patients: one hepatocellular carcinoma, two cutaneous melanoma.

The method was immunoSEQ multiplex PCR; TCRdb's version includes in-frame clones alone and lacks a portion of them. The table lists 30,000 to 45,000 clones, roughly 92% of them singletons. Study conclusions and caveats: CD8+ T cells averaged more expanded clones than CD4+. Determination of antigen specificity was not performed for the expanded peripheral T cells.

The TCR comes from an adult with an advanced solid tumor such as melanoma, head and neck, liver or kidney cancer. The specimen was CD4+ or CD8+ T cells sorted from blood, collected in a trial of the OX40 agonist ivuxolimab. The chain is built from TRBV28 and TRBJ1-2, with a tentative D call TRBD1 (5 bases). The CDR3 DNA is TGTGCCAGCAGTTTATTGGGGCATAACTATGGCTACACCTTC. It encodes CASSLLGHNYGYTF.